The clone carrying this T cell receptor beta chain was found a few times. What it recognizes is unknown. Trimming stripped 3 bases from V and 2 bases from J, with 10 bases between. From germline, CDR1 is SSHAT and CDR2 FNYEAQ (reference sequence). This CDR3 is built from 15 residues. The study sequenced cultured CD4+ T cell DNA using the Oncomine TCR Beta short-read assay. TCRdb processed the PCR reads anew with MiXCR; each CDR3 protein has one entry. Here the sample spans approximately 17,000 distinct CDR3 sequences, 40% to 50% being singletons. The source of the sample is a study of vaccination and CD4 T cells after COVID-19. Study-level background: Collection of post-COVID samples occurred a median approximately 100 days after diagnosis, spanning a range of 35 to 161. Notes on the study in general: Convalescent patients displayed a median about 86% of reactive clones emerging only post-vaccination. Spike mono-reactive status applied to 304 of 307 vaccine-specific clones in convalescent patients.

The treatment was: approximately 11-day PBMC culture with coronavirus spike peptide pools or control peptides (ViraFEST assay). ViraFEST used peptide pools to expand antigen-specific T cells before TCR sequencing. This clonotype originated in a human donor who had recovered from COVID-19. The chain couples TRBV7-7 to TRBJ2-2; D is perhaps TRBD2 (6 bases). Specimen: CD4+ T cells from blood, cultured in vitro, collected before SARS-CoV-2 vaccination. The CDR3: CASSFGGANTGELFF. The CDR3 coding sequence is TGTGCCAGCAGCTTCGGAGGGGCCAACACCGGGGAGCTGTTTTTT.